This T cell receptor (beta chain) was identified during a study of T cell repertoires in cytomegalovirus infection. Study at large: Used in the study were CMV epitopes, some recently identified and HLA-C-restricted, others well-studied and HLA-B-restricted. It was the public TCR beta signatures that indicated both CMV infection and matching HLA type. Study findings and constraints: HLA-C-restricted CMV-specific TCR beta clonotypes prevailed in the ex vivo response.

TCRdb called the reads again in MiXCR, with one record for every CDR3 protein. The sample shows around 750,000 distinct CDR3 sequences, approximately 29% of them seen only once. This clonotype has at least ten counts. Antigen specificity is unknown. CDR1 is SGHVS and CDR2 is FQNEAQ in the germline V gene. The CDR3 runs 14 residues. The V gene end was trimmed by 3 bases and the J gene end by 4 bases; junction bases not matched to a gene: 2. The sample consisted of cultured CD8+ T cells from PBMCs, taken from culture after CMV antigen stimulation. This TCR came from a human donor in good health (CMV status not recorded). Some clones in this sample may be carry-over from other donors' samples. V gene TRBV7-8 combines with J gene TRBJ2-1; TRBD1 agrees at 8 bases. CDR3: CASSFDRGYNEQFF. In DNA form, the CDR3 reads TGTGCCAGCAGCTTTGACAGGGGTTACAATGAGCAGTTCTTC. The variable domain in full, with the rest retrieved from reference TRBV7-8 and TRBJ2-1, is GAGVSQSPRYKVAKRGQDVALRCDPISGHVSLFWYQQALGQGPEFLTYFQNEAQLDKSGLPSDRFFAERPEGSVSTLKIQRTQQEDSAVYLCASSFDRGYNEQFFGPGTRLTVL.